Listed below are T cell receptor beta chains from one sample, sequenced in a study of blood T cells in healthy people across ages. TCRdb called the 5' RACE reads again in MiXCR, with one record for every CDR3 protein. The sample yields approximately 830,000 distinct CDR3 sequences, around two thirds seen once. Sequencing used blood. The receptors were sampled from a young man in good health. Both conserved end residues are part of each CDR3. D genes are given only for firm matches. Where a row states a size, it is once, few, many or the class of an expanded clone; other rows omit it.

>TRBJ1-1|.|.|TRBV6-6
TGTGCCAGCAGTTACTCGGCAGCGAGGAACACTGAAGCTTTCTTT
CASSYSAARNTEAFF
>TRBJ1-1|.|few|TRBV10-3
TGTGCCATCAGTGGTCGGCAGGGTTTCGGGGACACTGAAGCTTTCTTT
CAISGRQGFGDTEAFF
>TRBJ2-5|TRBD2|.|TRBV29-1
TGCAGCGTTACCAGCGGGGGGTACCAAGAGACCCAGTACTTC
CSVTSGGYQETQYF
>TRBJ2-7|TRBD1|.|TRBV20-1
TGCAGTGCTCAACGGGACAGGGGCTTCTACGAGCAGTACTTC
CSAQRDRGFYEQYF
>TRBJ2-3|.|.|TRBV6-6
TGTGCCGGTGGGGTAGCCGGGACAGATACGCAGTATTTT
CAGGVAGTDTQYF
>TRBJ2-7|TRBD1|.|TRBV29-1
TGCAGCGTTGAAGAGGGACAGGCCTACGAGCAGTACTTC
CSVEEGQAYEQYF
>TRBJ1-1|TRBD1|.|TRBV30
TGTGCCTCTGACAGGGATAACACTGAAGCTTTCTTT
CASDRDNTEAFF
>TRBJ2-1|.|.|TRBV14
TGTGCCAGCAGCCAAATAAAGCCGAGCTCCTACAATGAGCAGTTCTTC
CASSQIKPSSYNEQFF
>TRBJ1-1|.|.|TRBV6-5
TGTGCCAGCAGTTGGAGTCCGGCGAACACTGAAGCTTTCTTT
CASSWSPANTEAFF
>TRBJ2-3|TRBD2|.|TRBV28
TGTGCCAGCAGGTCCGGGGGGGCGGGGACAGATACGCAGTATTTT
CASRSGGAGTDTQYF
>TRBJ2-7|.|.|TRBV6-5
TGTGCCAGCGCAAAAGGGGCCTACGAGCAGTACTTC
CASAKGAYEQYF
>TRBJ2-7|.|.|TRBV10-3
TGTGCCATCAGTGAAGGTACAGGAATTCACTACGAGCAGTACTTC
CAISEGTGIHYEQYF
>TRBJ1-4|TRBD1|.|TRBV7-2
TGTGCCAGCAGCCGGGACAGGCGTAATGAAAAACTGTTTTTT
CASSRDRRNEKLFF
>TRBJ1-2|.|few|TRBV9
TGTGCCAGCAGCGAAGACAACTATGGCTACACCTTC
CASSEDNYGYTF
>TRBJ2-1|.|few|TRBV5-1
TGCGCCAGCAGCGGGGGGCGAAATGAGCAGTTCTTC
CASSGGRNEQFF
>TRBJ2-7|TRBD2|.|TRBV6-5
TGTGCCAGCAGTGGCGGGAGCCCGACCCTCTTCGAGCAGTACTTC
CASSGGSPTLFEQYF
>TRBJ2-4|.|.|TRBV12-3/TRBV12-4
TGTGCCAGCAGTTTAGCCCCCCCACAGGGCCCCGGGGCCAAAAACATTCAGTACTTC
CASSLAPPQGPGAKNIQYF
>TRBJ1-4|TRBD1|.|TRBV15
TGTGCCACCAGCCCGGACAGGCCAAATGAAAAACTGTTTTTT
CATSPDRPNEKLFF
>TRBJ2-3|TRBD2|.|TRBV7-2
TGTGCCAGCAGCCCTAGCGGGGCTAGGAAGTATTTT
CASSPSGARKYF
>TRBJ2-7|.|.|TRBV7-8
TGTGCCAGCAGCAGAACCAGGGTCTCCTACGAGCAGTACTTC
CASSRTRVSYEQYF
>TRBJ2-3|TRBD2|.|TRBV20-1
TGCAGTGCTAGCCGGACTAGCGGGGGAGGCACAGATACGCAGTATTTT
CSASRTSGGGTDTQYF
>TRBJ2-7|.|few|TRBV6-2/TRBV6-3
TGTGCCAGCAGCCCTACATTGAGCTCCTACGAGCAGTACTTC
CASSPTLSSYEQYF
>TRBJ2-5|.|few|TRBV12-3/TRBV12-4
TGTGCCAGCAGTTCCCCGGGGAACCAAGAGACCCAGTACTTC
CASSSPGNQETQYF
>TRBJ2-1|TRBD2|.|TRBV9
TGTGCCAGCAGCGCCCCGACTAGCGGGGCCTACAATGAGCAGTTCTTC
CASSAPTSGAYNEQFF
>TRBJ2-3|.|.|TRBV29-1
TGCAGCGTTGTGGACCGCACAGATACGCAGTATTTT
CSVVDRTDTQYF
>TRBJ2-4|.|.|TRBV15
TGTGCCACCAGCAGAGATATTGGGCAGGGAAACATTCAGTACTTC
CATSRDIGQGNIQYF
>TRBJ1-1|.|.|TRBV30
TGTGCCTGGAGTCCCCTTATATTGGCTGAAGCTTTCTTT
CAWSPLILAEAFF